The 14 T cell receptor beta chains in this list originate from one sample, sequenced in a study of early T cells in non-severe SARS-CoV-2 infection. TCRdb recomputed calls from the 5' RACE reads with MiXCR, one row per CDR3 protein. Counted here are approximately 73,000 distinct CDR3 sequences, 9.5% to 15% occurring once; the ten biggest clones make up about 1%. The source material was whole blood. These receptors were collected from an adult who was a healthcare worker with PCR-confirmed SARS-CoV-2 infection or an uninfected control (not recorded which).

This clonotype occurred many times. The chain couples TRBV18 to TRBJ2-7; 10 nucleotides line up with TRBD2. There are 15 residues in the CDR3. V trimming: 4 bases; J trimming: 5 bases; junction bases outside the gene matches: 8. The germline V gene encodes CDR1 KGHSH and CDR2 LQKENI. CDR3 in amino acids: CASSQSGAGGDEQYF. Written as DNA, the CDR3 is TGTGCCAGCTCACAGTCAGGAGCGGGAGGGGACGAGCAGTACTTC. The complete variable domain, with remaining parts taken from reference TRBV18 and TRBJ2-7, reads NAGVMQNPRHLVRRRGQEARLRCSPMKGHSHVYWYRQLPEEGLKFMVYLQKENIIDESGMPKERFSAEFPKEGPSILRIQQVVRGDSAAYFCASSQSGAGGDEQYFGPGTRLTVT.

CDR3 coding DNA: TGTGCCAGCAGTCCCCTGAGGCTCACAGATACGCAGTATTTT. As protein: CASSPLRLTDTQYF. The genes are TRBV27 and TRBJ2-3; no firm D call. Trimming removed 5 bases at V and 2 bases at J, with 11 bases between. The length of the CDR3 is 14 residues. CDR1 MNHEY and CDR2 SMNVEV come from the germline V gene (reference sequence).

This clonotype was recorded many times. V gene TRBV28 combines with J gene TRBJ1-3, with a possible D match to TRBD1 (5 bases). From germline, CDR1 is MDHEN and CDR2 SYDVKM. The CDR3 length is 14 residues. Trimming removed 5 bases from V and 0 bases from J, with 8 bases in between. The CDR3 reads CASSLQVSGNTIYF. CDR3 DNA sequence: TGTGCCAGCAGTCTACAGGTCTCTGGAAACACCATATATTTT.

This clonotype was detected only a few times. This rearrangement joins TRBV18 to TRBJ1-1; possible D gene TRBD1, 5 bases. V was clipped by 5 bases and J by 0 bases, with 16 bases between them. The CDR3 consists of 16 residues. Germline-derived CDR1 and CDR2 are KGHSH and LQKENI. The CDR3 DNA is TGTGCCAGCTCATTACCTCGGGGGTCGGTGAACACTGAAGCTTTCTTT. Translated: CASSLPRGSVNTEAFF.

The table lists this clonotype with a few counts. The genes are TRBV7-2 and TRBJ1-2; perhaps TRBD1 as D (5 bases). This CDR3 region has 16 residues. The ends were cut back, 4 bases at V and 5 bases at J, with 20 bases in the middle. Germline CDR1 and CDR2: SGHTA and FQGNSA. The CDR3 DNA reads TGTGCCAGCAGCTCCCCCCCGGGCAGGGTCTGGTATGGCTACACCTTC. Its protein is CASSSPPGRVWYGYTF. The variable domain in full, completed from reference TRBV7-2 and TRBJ1-2, reads GAGVSQSPSNKVTEKGKDVELRCDPISGHTALYWYRQSLGQGLEFLIYFQGNSAPDKSGLPSDRFSAERTGGSVSTLTIQRTQQEDSAVYLCASSSPPGRVWYGYTFGSGTRLTVV.

The table lists this clonotype with a count of one. The CDR3 sequence: CASSLSRGLSYEQYF. The CDR3 DNA reads TGTGCCAGCAGCTTAAGCCGAGGGTTATCCTACGAGCAGTACTTC. The chain is built from TRBV7-9 and TRBJ2-7; possible D gene TRBD2, 5 bases. From germline, CDR1 is SEHNR and CDR2 FQNEAQ (reference sequence). The V and J ends lost 2 bases and 1 base respectively, with 12 bases between them. There are 15 residues in the CDR3.

This clonotype was counted a few times. CDR3 amino acids: CASTRGTYEQYF. The DNA for the CDR3 is TGTGCCAGCACCAGGGGAACCTACGAGCAGTACTTC. The rearrangement joins TRBV6-2 or TRBV6-3 to TRBJ2-7; D perhaps matches TRBD1 (6 bases). There are 12 residues in the CDR3. The germline gives CDR1 MNHEY, CDR2 SVGEGT. Trimming took 7 bases from V and 2 from J, leaving 9 bases between them.

The chain uses TRBV10-2 and TRBJ2-1; maybe TRBD1 (6 bases). The CDR3 sequence is 11 residues long. V shed 6 bases and J shed 15 bases, with 15 bases lying between them. Germline V CDR1 and CDR2: WSHSY, SAAADI. The CDR3 loop is CASRTRRGGFF. CDR3 bases: TGCGCCAGCAGGACTCGGCGAGGGGGGTTCTTC.

V and J are TRBV20-1 and TRBJ1-2; unclear D gene. Trimming removed 7 bases from V and 4 bases from J, with 19 bases in between. Germline values: CDR1 DFQATT, CDR2 SNEGSKA (reference sequence). This CDR3 region has 14 residues. This CDR3 is CSVTPADYPYGYTF. The CDR3 bases are TGCAGTGTCACACCAGCGGATTACCCCTATGGCTACACCTTC.

This chain connects TRBV6-6 to TRBJ2-3; D is perhaps TRBD2 (5 bases). CDR1 and CDR2 (germline): MNHNY, SVGAGI (reference sequence). Deletions cut 2 bases from V and 4 bases from J, with 10 bases between. The CDR3 totals 14 residues. The CDR3 region is CASSYEAAPDTQYF. For the CDR3, the DNA is TGTGCCAGCAGTTACGAAGCGGCTCCAGATACGCAGTATTTT.

This clonotype was counted between two and nine times. At one end the junction does not follow the germline gene, possibly because of a read error. CDR3 residues: CASSLDRTGTQYF. CDR3 bases: TGTGCCAGCAGCTTGGACAGGACAGGTACGCAGTATTTT. This rearrangement joins TRBV7-8 to TRBJ2-3; 7 bases agree with TRBD1. The CDR3 sequence is 13 residues long. Germline values: CDR1 SGHVS, CDR2 FQNEAQ.

This clonotype has ten or more counts. The chain is built from TRBV28 and TRBJ2-2, with 8 bases that match TRBD1. V was pared by 4 bases and J by 7 bases, with 14 bases of the junction left unmatched. Germline V gene lookup returns CDR1 MDHEN and CDR2 SYDVKM. This CDR3 comprises 17 residues. The CDR3 protein is CASSSFPGQGKNGELFF. As DNA, the CDR3 is TGTGCCAGCAGTTCCTTCCCTGGACAGGGAAAAAACGGGGAGCTGTTTTTT.

This clonotype was observed at least ten times. V is TRBV29-1 and J is TRBJ2-7, with D unclear. There are 13 residues in the CDR3. V was clipped by 6 bases and J by 0 bases, with 12 bases between them. CDR1 and CDR2 (germline): SQVTM, ANQGSEA. CDR3 sequence (DNA): TGCAGCGTAACGACAAGACTCTCCTACGAGCAGTACTTC. Translation: CSVTTRLSYEQYF.

The rearrangement joins TRBV6-1 to TRBJ2-3, with 8 bases lining up with TRBD1. In germline, CDR1 is MNHNS, CDR2 SASEGT. The V gene end was trimmed by 3 bases and the J gene end by 4 bases; junction bases not matched to a gene: 0. CDR3 length: 13 amino acids. The CDR3 DNA sequence: TGTGCCAGCAGTGAGGACAGGGCAGATACGCAGTATTTT. It yields the protein CASSEDRADTQYF.